Listed here is a single T cell receptor beta chain. Its antigen is still unknown. The sample belongs to a study of spatial heterogeneity in lung cancer. In the study overall: Sequencing consistently turned up more beta-chain sequences than alpha-chain sequences.

Study-level points and caveats: Circulating ubiquitous expanded tumor TCRs were observed more frequently at resection than at follow-up.

Every molecule of TCR cDNA had its own unique molecular identifier. One entry per CDR3 protein, called by TCRdb with MiXCR from the 5' RACE reads. The sample has roughly 9,800 distinct CDR3 sequences, roughly 6% seen once. Noted time point: sample taken at primary tumor resection. Sequencing covered unsorted whole RNA taken from tumor, nontumor lung or frozen PBMC. The donors comprised 60 to 80 untreated early-stage non-small cell lung cancer patients. This specimen was PBMCs, taken at surgery. The source of this sequence is a male donor with early-stage non-small cell lung cancer.

CDR3 sequence (DNA): TGTGCCAGCAGGACTTACGAGCAGTACTTC. Translation gives CASRTYEQYF. This chain uses TRBV2 with TRBJ2-7, with unresolved D. This CDR3 region has 10 residues. Per germline, CDR1 SNHLY and CDR2 FYNNEI. The V and J ends lost 6 bases and 4 bases respectively, with 4 bases between them.